The entry below gives a single TCR beta chain sequence along with its context. Its antigen is unidentified. This entry is derived from a study of cytomegalovirus exposure and HLA in healthy donors. Study overall: Samples from HLA-typed donors yielded about 85 million unique TCRs in an early data release. The study, taken as a whole, reports: In an earlier analysis, productive rearrangement rates for most beta V segments clustered near 87% or 30%.

The CDR3 is made up of 15 amino acids. With 60 Vbeta and 13 Jbeta primers, the PCR was carried out. Data came from immunoSEQ multiplex PCR; TCRdb stores just in-frame clones and leaves some out. This table holds about 130,000 clones, over 75% found once. V usage is TRBV21-1 and J usage is TRBJ1-5; the DNA was not compared with TRBD1, the D call given in the table. TRBV21-1 is a pseudogene. The sequenced sample consisted of PBMCs. The clonotype originates from a man aged 18 to 30 in good health and CMV-seropositive. CDR3 in amino acids: CASSKNGRNNQPQHF. The DNA of the CDR3 is TGTGCCAGCAGCAAAAATGGCAGGAATAATCAGCCCCAGCATTTT.